The 5 T cell receptor beta chains in this list originate from one sample, sequenced in a study of cytomegalovirus exposure and HLA in healthy donors. Profiled with immunoSEQ multiplex PCR; TCRdb holds only in-frame clones, not every one. The sample shows more than 250,000 clones, roughly 89% of them seen only once. The sample taken for sequencing was PBMCs. These receptors were taken from a woman between 18 and 30 years old in good health and CMV-seronegative.

This chain joins TRBV5-1 and TRBJ2-7; 8 bases map to TRBD2. Trimming at V came to 1 base and at J to 2 bases, leaving 5 bases not matched to a gene. The length of the CDR3 is 15 residues. The V gene's germline CDR1 is SGHRS and CDR2 YFSETQ. The CDR3 region is CASSLTAGGTYEQYF. DNA of the CDR3: TGCGCCAGCAGCTTGACGGCGGGAGGTACCTACGAGCAGTACTTC.

The rearrangement joins TRBV5-6 to TRBJ2-1; TRBD2 agrees at 7 bases. V lost 1 base to trimming and J lost 8 bases; unmatched junction nucleotides: 9. The CDR3 is 15 amino acids. Per the germline V gene, CDR1 is SGHDT and CDR2 is YYEEEE. In DNA form, the CDR3 reads TGTGCCAGCAGCTTGTCAGGCGGGAGTGTCTATGAGCAGTTCTTC. Encoded protein: CASSLSGGSVYEQFF.

The J gene is TRBJ2-7, the V gene TRBV19; 9 nucleotides line up with TRBD1. CDR1 and CDR2 from the germline V gene are LNHDA and SQIVND (reference sequence). Losses at the gene ends were 3 bases for V and 6 bases for J; bases not matched to a gene: 12. The CDR3 has 16 residues. The CDR3 DNA sequence: TGTGCCAGTAGTATCAATAACTGGGACAGGGTGGCCGAGCAGTACTTC. Its protein product is CASSINNWDRVAEQYF.

This clone came up a few times. The CDR3 reads CASTSGDQPQHF. CDR3 bases: TGTGCCAGCACTTCGGGGGACCAGCCCCAGCATTTT. This chain links TRBV28 with TRBJ1-5, with D perhaps TRBD1 (5 bases). CDR1 is MDHEN, CDR2 SYDVKM, per germline. V lost 7 bases, J lost 7 bases, and 11 bases lay in between. This CDR3 comprises 12 residues.

This rearrangement joins TRBV7-8 to TRBJ2-7, with 13 bases matching TRBD2. Per germline, CDR1 SGHVS and CDR2 FQNEAQ. This CDR3 spans 19 amino acids. The V and J ends lost 1 base and 6 bases, in that order; junction bases with no gene match: 15. The CDR3 DNA reads TGTGCCAGCAGCTTAGATTGGGGACTAGCGGGACCCTCCTACATCGAGCAGTACTTC. It encodes CASSLDWGLAGPSYIEQYF.